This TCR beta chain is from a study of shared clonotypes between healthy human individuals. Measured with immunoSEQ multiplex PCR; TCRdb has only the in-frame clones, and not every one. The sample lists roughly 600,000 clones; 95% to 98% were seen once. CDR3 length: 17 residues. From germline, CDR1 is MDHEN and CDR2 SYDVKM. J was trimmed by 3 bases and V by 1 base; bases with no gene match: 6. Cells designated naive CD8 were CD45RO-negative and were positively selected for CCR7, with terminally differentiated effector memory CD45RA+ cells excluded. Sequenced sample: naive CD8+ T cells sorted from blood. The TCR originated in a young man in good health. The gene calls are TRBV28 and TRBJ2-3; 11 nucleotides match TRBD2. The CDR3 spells CASSLLLAGVSTDTQYF. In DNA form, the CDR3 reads TGTGCCAGCAGTTTATTACTAGCGGGAGTGAGTACAGATACGCAGTATTTT.